These 27 T cell receptor beta chains came from one sample sequenced in a study of cytomegalovirus exposure and HLA in healthy donors. Both 60 Vbeta primers and 13 Jbeta primers went into the PCR. Generated by immunoSEQ multiplex PCR, the TCRdb table keeps only in-frame clones and is missing some. The table records around 150,000 clones, approximately 79% of them present only once. Sequencing was performed on PBMCs. These receptors came from a man aged 35 to 55 in good health and CMV-seropositive.

This clone came up a few times. Other DNA sequences in this sample translate to the same CDR3. The gene calls are TRBV18 and TRBJ1-1, with a weak D call TRBD1 (6 bases). There are 12 residues in the CDR3. Per germline, CDR1 KGHSH and CDR2 LQKENI. Trimming left V 3 bases short and J 4 bases short, with 6 bases between. The CDR3 region is CASSPGATEAFF. Written as DNA, the CDR3 is TGTGCCAGCTCACCGGGGGCCACTGAAGCTTTCTTT.

On this clone itself: At one of its ends the junction is not consistent with the germline gene, which may arise from a read error. This same CDR3 is encoded by further DNA sequences in the sample. The CDR3 DNA follows: TGTGCTAGCTCACCAAGAGTACTAGCGGGAGGGGAGACCCAGTACTTC. It is translated as CASSPRVLAGGETQYF. The rearrangement links TRBV18 to TRBJ2-5; 13 nucleotides line up with TRBD2. The CDR3 extends over 16 amino acids. Germline-derived CDR1 and CDR2 are KGHSH and LQKENI.

This chain uses TRBV28 with TRBJ1-4; 7 nucleotides agree with TRBD1. The CDR3 sequence is 16 residues long. Trimming took 5 bases from V and 8 from J; bases not matched to a gene: 14. CDR1 is MDHEN, CDR2 SYDVKM, per germline. The DNA for the CDR3 is TGTGCCAGCAGTGCACTCACAGGGGTGAGTGAAGAAAAACTGTTTTTT. As protein: CASSALTGVSEEKLFF.

The rearrangement joins TRBV10-3 to TRBJ2-5, with D perhaps TRBD1 (5 bases). The ends were cut back, 5 bases at V and 1 base at J, with 11 bases in the middle. This CDR3 is built from 14 residues. CDR1 is ENHRY and CDR2 is SYGVKD in the germline V gene. The CDR3 is CAISWAGIQETQYF. CDR3 nucleotides: TGTGCCATCAGTTGGGCAGGGATCCAAGAGACCCAGTACTTC.

The chain combines TRBV5-4 with TRBJ1-1; tentatively, D is TRBD1 (6 bases). Germline CDR1 and CDR2: SGHNT and YYREEE (reference sequence). V was cut by 2 bases and J by 3 bases, with 14 bases left in between. This CDR3 is built from 15 residues. In nucleotides, the CDR3 is TGTGCCAGCAGCTTTGATCTGGGGGCGGACACTGAAGCTTTCTTT. Translating it yields CASSFDLGADTEAFF.

The genes are TRBV30 and TRBJ1-2; 7 positions match TRBD1. The length of the CDR3 is 11 residues. CDR1 and CDR2 (germline): GTSNPN, SVGIG (reference sequence). V was clipped by 1 base and J by 8 bases; unmatched bases: 1. This CDR3 reads CAWSATGGYTF. The CDR3 DNA reads as TGTGCCTGGAGTGCGACAGGGGGCTACACCTTC.

The V and J genes are TRBV10-3 and TRBJ2-7; D possibly corresponds to TRBD2 (6 bases). V gave up 7 bases and J gave up 2 bases, with 12 bases separating them. Germline CDR1 is ENHRY and CDR2 is SYGVKD. This CDR3 has 13 residues. The CDR3 coding sequence is TGTGCCATCACCAGGGAGGCGGCCTACGAGCAGTACTTC. Its protein product is CAITREAAYEQYF.

The chain employs TRBV5-1 and TRBJ2-5, with 12 bases matching TRBD2. CDR1 SGHRS and CDR2 YFSETQ come from the germline V gene. Trimming took 2 bases from V and 0 from J; bases not matched to a gene: 2. The CDR3 length is 16 residues. CDR3 sequence reads: CASSFGTSGYQETQYF. CDR3 sequence (DNA): TGCGCCAGCAGCTTCGGGACTAGCGGGTACCAAGAGACCCAGTACTTC. Looking up the rest from reference TRBV5-1 and TRBJ2-5 gives the full variable domain: KAGVTQTPRYLIKTRGQQVTLSCSPISGHRSVSWYQQTPGQGLQFLFEYFSETQRNKGNFPGRFSGRQFSNSRSEMNVSTLELGDSALYLCASSFGTSGYQETQYFGPGTRLLVL.

This clone was recorded once. V is TRBV11-2 and J is TRBJ2-3; D is ambiguous. CDR1 and CDR2 (germline): SGHAT, FQNNGV. The length of the CDR3 is 14 residues. V shed 5 bases and J shed 7 bases, with 16 bases lying between them. CDR3 loop: CASSPAVAVHTQYF. The CDR3 DNA sequence: TGTGCCAGCAGCCCGGCTGTGGCGGTTCATACGCAGTATTTT.

This sequence joins TRBV6-8 and TRBJ2-3; TRBD2 might be the D (5 bases). The CDR3 covers 14 residues. V dropped 5 bases and J dropped 4 bases, with 13 bases sitting between them. CDR1 MNHGY and CDR2 SAAAGT come from the germline V gene. The DNA for the CDR3 is TGTGCCAGCAGTAGCCGGAGGTTGTCAGATACGCAGTATTTT. It is translated as CASSSRRLSDTQYF.

The chain uses TRBV5-4 and TRBJ2-5; tentative D call: TRBD1 (6 bases). The J call may be faulty, since TRBJ2-7 better matches the DNA end. CDR1 SGHNT and CDR2 YYREEE come from the germline V gene (reference sequence). The CDR3 length is 13 residues. The CDR3 bases are TGTGCCACCAGTCCGGACAGACTATACGAGCAGTACTTC. Translation gives CATSPDRLYEQYF.

V usage is TRBV29-1 and J usage is TRBJ1-2; 8 bases match TRBD1. Germline lookup yields CDR1 SQVTM and CDR2 ANQGSEA. The CDR3 covers 16 residues. The CDR3 loop reads CRLRGQGPLYNYGYTF. The CDR3 DNA is TGCAGACTCAGAGGACAGGGTCCCCTTTATAACTATGGCTACACCTTC.

The genes are TRBV29-1 and TRBJ1-2, with 7 nucleotides matching TRBD1. CDR3 length: 15 residues. V gave up 5 bases and J gave up 2 bases; unmatched junction bases: 11. Germline-derived CDR1 and CDR2 are SQVTM and ANQGSEA. The CDR3 DNA is TGCAGCGTTCGGGACAGAACTTTACTCAACTATGGCTACACCTTC. Protein sequence: CSVRDRTLLNYGYTF.

The chain combines TRBV2 with TRBJ2-7; weak D call: TRBD2 (6 bases). Germline CDR1 SNHLY, CDR2 FYNNEI. The CDR3 is 14 residues long. Trimming took off 6 bases at V and 0 bases at J, with 12 bases between the two ends. CDR3: CASRLRESSYEQYF. DNA for the CDR3: TGTGCCAGCAGGTTGCGGGAAAGCTCCTACGAGCAGTACTTC.

This clone was seen a few times. This chain links TRBV29-1 with TRBJ2-1; 10 bases line up with TRBD2. CDR1 is SQVTM and CDR2 is ANQGSEA in the germline V gene. V dropped 5 bases and J dropped 8; count of bases not matched to a gene: 6. CDR3 length equals 13 residues. CDR3 region: CSVRASGSYEQFF. The CDR3 nucleotides are TGCAGCGTTCGGGCTAGCGGGAGCTATGAGCAGTTCTTC.

This clone has only a few counts. The genes are TRBV6-1 and TRBJ1-2, with D possibly matching TRBD1 (5 bases). The CDR3 consists of 14 residues. V was cut by 3 bases and J by 0 bases, with 8 bases left in between. Germline CDR1 is MNHNS and CDR2 is SASEGT. The CDR3 DNA reads as TGTGCCAGCAGTGAGACAGCAGCTAACTATGGCTACACCTTC. The encoded protein is CASSETAANYGYTF.

This chain connects TRBV10-2 to TRBJ1-5; D unclear. The ends were cut back, 4 bases at V and 2 bases at J, with 6 bases in the middle. Germline CDR1 is WSHSY and CDR2 is SAAADI. This CDR3 spans 13 amino acids. The CDR3 protein is CASSAAGNQPQHF. The DNA for the CDR3 is TGCGCCAGCAGTGCCGCGGGCAATCAGCCCCAGCATTTT.

The rearrangement uses TRBV2 and TRBJ1-1; possibly TRBD1 for D (6 bases). Trimming took 4 bases from V and 5 from J, leaving 14 bases between them. CDR1 and CDR2 from the germline V gene are SNHLY and FYNNEI. The CDR3 has 14 residues. CDR3 in DNA: TGTGCCAGCAGTGGGCACAGGGAGTTTACTGAAGCTTTCTTT. Its translation: CASSGHREFTEAFF.

A few counts support this clone. The chain uses TRBV11-2 and TRBJ2-7; 7 bases align to TRBD1. The CDR3 extends over 14 amino acids. Germline CDR1 is SGHAT and CDR2 is FQNNGV. V lost 4 bases and J lost 0; bases outside the gene matches: 3. For the CDR3, the DNA is TGTGCCAGCAGCTCGGACAGGTTCTCCTACGAGCAGTACTTC. Protein product: CASSSDRFSYEQYF.

This clone was seen only a few times. V and J are TRBV19 and TRBJ2-5, with 7 bases aligning to TRBD2. This CDR3 spans 13 amino acids. The V gene's germline CDR1 is LNHDA and CDR2 SQIVND (reference sequence). The V and J ends lost 8 bases and 5 bases, in that order; junction bases with no gene match: 8. The CDR3 DNA is TGTGCCAGTCGCCGGGGAGGGTTGGAGACCCAGTACTTC. As protein: CASRRGGLETQYF.

This chain joins TRBV9 and TRBJ1-6, with 7 bases identical to TRBD1. The CDR3 sequence is 16 residues long. V dropped 4 bases and J dropped 8; count of bases not matched to a gene: 12. CDR1 is SGDLS, CDR2 YYNGEE, per germline. CDR3 sequence: CASSHRGLAADSPLHF. The CDR3, as DNA: TGTGCCAGCAGCCACAGGGGCCTCGCAGCGGATTCACCCCTCCACTTT.

The chain links TRBV2 to TRBJ1-2; 8 bases map to TRBD1. CDR3 length equals 16 residues. Germline CDR1 SNHLY, CDR2 FYNNEI. The ends lost 3 bases at V and 4 bases at J; junction bases unmatched: 10. The CDR3 DNA reads TGTGCCAGCAGTGATTGGCAGGCAGGGGGCCCCTATGGCTACACCTTC. Amino acid sequence: CASSDWQAGGPYGYTF.

The chain uses TRBV11-2 and TRBJ1-4; the D gene is possibly TRBD1 (6 bases). V lost 1 base and J lost 8, with 14 bases in between. Germline CDR1 and CDR2: SGHAT and FQNNGV. This CDR3 is 15 amino acids long. CDR3 region: CASSLVPGDGEKLFF. The CDR3 DNA reads as TGTGCCAGCAGCTTAGTTCCAGGGGACGGGGAAAAACTGTTTTTT.

J is TRBJ2-7 and V is TRBV10-3; 11 positions match TRBD2. The trim removed 5 bases at V and 2 bases at J, leaving 5 bases unmatched. The length of the CDR3 is 15 residues. Germline V gene lookup returns CDR1 ENHRY and CDR2 SYGVKD. CDR3 protein: CAISQRLAGPYEQYF. The CDR3 DNA follows: TGTGCCATCAGTCAAAGACTAGCGGGGCCCTACGAGCAGTACTTC.

The chain links TRBV5-4 to TRBJ2-7, with a possible D match to TRBD1 (7 bases). CDR3 length equals 12 residues. The germline CDR1 and CDR2 sequences are SGHNT and YYREEE (reference sequence). Trimming pared 4 bases from V and 5 bases from J, leaving 10 bases between. The CDR3 here is CASSPGGHEQYF. The CDR3 bases are TGTGCCAGCAGCCCAGGGGGGCACGAGCAGTACTTC.

This sequence joins TRBV27 and TRBJ2-1; TRBD1 matches at 9 bases. CDR3 size: 15 residues. Trimming removed 3 bases from V and 2 bases from J; junction bases left unmatched: 2. Germline V gene data show CDR1 as MNHEY and CDR2 as SMNVEV (reference sequence). In nucleotides, the CDR3 is TGTGCCAGCAGTTTGGGACAGGGTACCTACAATGAGCAGTTCTTC. Its translation: CASSLGQGTYNEQFF.

J is TRBJ2-7 and V is TRBV7-2; D is unclear. Germline CDR1 reads SGHTA; CDR2 reads FQGNSA. The CDR3 length is 14 residues. V lost 1 base and J 6 bases, leaving 13 bases between the germline ends. This CDR3 is CASSLGAIISEQYF. CDR3 nucleotide sequence: TGTGCCAGCAGCTTAGGGGCTATTATTTCCGAGCAGTACTTC. The entire variable domain, with the rest obtained from reference TRBV7-2 and TRBJ2-7, is as follows: GAGVSQSPSNKVTEKGKDVELRCDPISGHTALYWYRQSLGQGLEFLIYFQGNSAPDKSGLPSDRFSAERTGGSVSTLTIQRTQQEDSAVYLCASSLGAIISEQYFGPGTRLTVT.